This T cell receptor beta chain appears in the sequencing data of a study of molecular identifiers for immune sequencing clone quantification (dated by TCRdb to 2016 to 2018). For context, the study as a whole: For a replicate experiment, RNA from around 20,000 or 99,000 naive CD8 T cells was divided into five aliquots, of which four were sequenced. The study was a methods study using CD8 T cells to benchmark molecular-identifier clustering-based TCR repertoire sequencing (MIDCIRS) and TCR RNA copy counting. Summary of the overall study and its limitations: Highly expanded clone sizes could be underestimated if identical TCR molecules share a barcode. When barcode sub-clustering was omitted, TCR diversity was inflated by chimeric consensus sequences, with chimeras reaching as high as 47%. Spiked-in Jurkat TCR RNA equivalent to a single cell was reported to be detectable even among 800,000 to 1,000,000 naive CD8 T cells. The naive libraries included spiked-in Jurkat TCR RNA (fewer than eleven copies' worth), and this Jurkat TCR RNA is not part of the donor repertoire. Modeling indicated around 2.7 TCR RNA copies recovered per cell, compared with 7.5 to 10 by digital PCR, which implies a capture efficiency of around 30%. In CMV-specific effector cells, clones with more than 20 RNA copies contained over 98% of molecules, whereas in naive cells such clones contained under 1% of molecules.

Libraries of naive CD8 T cells were built from anywhere between about 17,000 and 1,000,000 sorted cells, with 10%, 30% or 50% of the purified RNA used. Naive CD8 T cells, defined as CD8+CD4-CCR7+CD45RA+, were FACS-sorted into RLT Plus buffer on a BD FACSAria II. Detection sensitivity was tested by spiking Jurkat RNA equal to ten TCR copies' worth into samples containing roughly 19,000-1,000,000 naive CD8 T cells. CD8 T cells were enriched with RosetteSep CD8+ T Cell Enrichment Cocktail and Ficoll-Paque, followed by ACK red cell lysis. Library generation was performed with PCR. Data came from an Illumina HiSeq 4000. Bulk TCR libraries were made following a previously described method, with the TCR primers given in Table S5. Total RNA was purified with the Qiagen AllPrep DNA/RNA kit. Before analysis, reads from multiple sequencing runs of one library were combined. Concerning the study's data processing: Reads were retained only if the reads had an exact TCR constant sequence, and the retained reads were trimmed to 150 nt and grouped according to their 12-nt molecular barcodes. Reads inside each barcode group were sub-clustered using a 15% Levenshtein threshold, and a quality-weighted consensus sequence was constructed for each RNA molecule. Non-functional sequences were excluded, and lower-count sequences lying one edit away from another sequence were also excluded. Based on a fit of two negative binomial distributions, barcode sub-clusters having less than 20% of the maximum read count were discarded. The raw public data were reprocessed by TCRdb itself: fastp quality trimming at Q25, MiXCR clonotype calling, in-frame beta chains only. Every entry covers one CDR3 protein and lists the most common genes and DNA from its rows. These V and J calls are TCRdb output, not the study's own analysis. This sample lists 550,000 to 750,000 distinct CDR3 sequences; 15% to 20% were detected once. About 0.9% of the sample lies in the top ten.

Concerning this clonotype: Its specific antigen is unknown. A clone one base away is much larger, so this may be a read error.

The sequencing input was naive CD8+ T cells from blood, with Jurkat cell RNA spiked in. The cell subset or site label here, explained by the study, means: FACS-sorted CD8+CD4-CCR7+CD45RA+ naive T cells. The TCR was taken from a human donor in good health. Some libraries in this study had Jurkat cell RNA spiked in.

The encoded CDR3 is CASGARQGLNSPLHF. The bases are TGTGCCAGCGGCGCCCGACAAGGTCTTAATTCACCCCTCCACTTT. The chain is made from TRBV9 and TRBJ1-6; the D gene identity is not certain. Counted from cysteine to phenylalanine, this CDR3 has 15 amino acids. The kept DNA is CDR3 alone, 45 bases in frame from the first base. Cut back by 7 bases and 6 bases, the V and J ends lie 17 bases apart. CDR1 is given as SGDLS and CDR2 as YYNGEE, both from the germline V gene.